This T cell receptor beta chain was identified during a study of shared clonotypes between healthy human individuals. Naive CD8 cells, CD45RO-negative and positively selected for CCR7, excluded terminally differentiated effector memory CD45RA+ cells. TCRdb's table, derived via immunoSEQ multiplex PCR, lists solely in-frame clones and lacks some. The data hold about 680,000 clones, with 92% observed a single time. The length of the CDR3 is 15 residues. The germline V gene has CDR1 SGHAT and CDR2 FQNNGV. Losses at the gene ends were 1 base for V and 4 bases for J; bases not matched to a gene: 5. This clone has a handful of counts.

Sequencing was done on a sample of naive CD8+ T cells sorted from blood. The receptor's source is a man aged 30-40 years in good health. The chain combines TRBV11-2 with TRBJ1-1, with 8 bases identical to TRBD1. The CDR3 region is CASSLGAGGGTEAFF. CDR3 sequence (DNA): TGTGCCAGCAGCTTAGGGGCAGGGGGCGGCACTGAAGCTTTCTTT.